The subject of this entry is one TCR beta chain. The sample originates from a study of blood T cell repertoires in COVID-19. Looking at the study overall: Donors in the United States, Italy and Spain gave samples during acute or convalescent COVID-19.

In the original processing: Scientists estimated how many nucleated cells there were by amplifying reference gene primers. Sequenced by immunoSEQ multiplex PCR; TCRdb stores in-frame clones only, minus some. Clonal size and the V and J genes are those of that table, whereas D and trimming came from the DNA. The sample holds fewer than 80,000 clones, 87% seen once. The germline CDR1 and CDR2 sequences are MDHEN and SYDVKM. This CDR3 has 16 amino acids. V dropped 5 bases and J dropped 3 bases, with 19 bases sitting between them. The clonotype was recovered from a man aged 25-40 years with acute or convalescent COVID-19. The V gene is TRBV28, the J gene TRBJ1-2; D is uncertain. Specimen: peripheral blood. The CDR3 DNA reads TGTGCCAGCAGTCCCCTAGGTTCCCCGGAACACTATGGCTACACCTTC. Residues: CASSPLGSPEHYGYTF.